This T cell receptor (beta chain) appears in the sequencing data of a study of cytomegalovirus exposure and HLA in healthy donors. Notes on the study in general: It was found in a later analysis that first-cohort TCR clusters tended to co-occur in the 90 to 150 validation repertoires. Specificity of a few CMV-associated chains for CMV antigens was verified in vitro. Some public TCRs appeared in many individuals, while most sequences were rare.

As regards this clone: What it binds is not known.

Germline values: CDR1 SGHTA, CDR2 FQGNSA. This CDR3 has 14 amino acids. V lost 5 bases to trimming and J lost 6 bases; unmatched junction nucleotides: 6. Here immunoSEQ multiplex PCR was the method, and the copy in TCRdb shows in-frame clones only, minus some. The data show roughly 67,000 clones, roughly nine tenths seen once. This clonotype was obtained from a man younger than 30 in good health and CMV-seronegative. Specimen: PBMCs. The genes are TRBV7-2 and TRBJ2-7, with TRBD2 identical over 11 bases. CDR3 sequence reads: CASSRGLAGSEQYF. The CDR3 nucleotides are TGTGCCAGCAGCCGCGGACTAGCGGGCTCCGAGCAGTACTTC.